The 6 T cell receptor beta chains reported below all come from one sample, sequenced in a study of T cell repertoires in cytomegalovirus infection. TCRdb recomputed calls from the reads with MiXCR, one row per CDR3 protein. The sample has approximately 770,000 distinct CDR3 sequences, just under 30% seen once; the top ten hold around 13%. Their recognized antigens are unknown. This sample comprised cultured CD8+ T cells from PBMCs, obtained from culture after CMV antigen stimulation. Receptors originate from a human donor in good health (CMV status not recorded). Some clones in this sample may be carry-over from other donors' samples.

This clonotype has only a few counts. This sequence joins TRBV29-1 and TRBJ2-2; 9 bases line up with TRBD1. After removal of 4 bases from V and 3 bases from J, the junction contained 6 bases not matched to a gene. This CDR3 has 15 residues. The germline V gene has CDR1 SQVTM and CDR2 ANQGSEA. In DNA form, the CDR3 reads TGCAGCGTTGGTTCGGGACAGGGCTACACCGGGGAGCTGTTTTTT. It codes for CSVGSGQGYTGELFF.

The J gene is TRBJ2-7, the V gene TRBV12-3 or TRBV12-4; no firm D call. CDR3 length: 13 amino acids. V was pared by 4 bases and J by 7 bases, with 14 bases between. The CDR3, as DNA: TGTGCCAGCAGTTCCGGAACGGTGAGAGAGCAGTACGTC. Its protein is CASSSGTVREQYV.

This clonotype has a handful of counts. The chain couples TRBV6-5 to TRBJ2-2, with unresolved D. The ends were cut back, 0 bases at V and 5 bases at J, with 13 bases in the middle. Per the germline V gene, CDR1 is MNHEY and CDR2 is SVGAGI. CDR3 length: 16 residues. The CDR3 region has the DNA TGTGCCAGCAGTTACTCGACCCCTCCTCCAACCGGGGAGCTGTTTTTT. Its translation: CASSYSTPPPTGELFF.

The chain combines TRBV9 with TRBJ1-1; D might be TRBD1 (5 bases). The germline CDR1 and CDR2 sequences are SGDLS and YYNGEE. The CDR3 has 14 residues. V gave up 1 base and J gave up 8 bases, with 15 bases separating them. In DNA, the CDR3 is TGTGCCAGCAGCGTAAGGGGCCCGCTTTCCGAAGCTTTCTTT. Amino acid sequence: CASSVRGPLSEAFF.

This clonotype was seen just once. The chain couples TRBV4-1 to TRBJ2-1; 7 nucleotides line up with TRBD2. Germline lookup yields CDR1 MGHRA and CDR2 YSYEKL. V lost 3 bases and J lost 6; bases outside the gene matches: 5. The CDR3 contains 14 residues. Here the CDR3 DNA reads TGCGCCAGCAGCCACCTAGCGGACCGCAATGAGCAGTTCTTC. The encoded protein is CASSHLADRNEQFF.

This clonotype was found many times. J is TRBJ1-2 and V is TRBV7-9; no clear D gene. Germline V gene data show CDR1 as SEHNR and CDR2 as FQNEAQ (reference sequence). CDR3 length equals 15 residues. Trimming cost V 6 bases and J 0 bases, with 14 bases left between them. CDR3 loop: CASSISSGANYGYTF. In DNA form, the CDR3 reads TGTGCCAGCAGTATTAGTTCGGGAGCTAACTATGGCTACACCTTC.